The clone carrying this T cell receptor (beta chain) is called large based on its frequency. Its specificity is unknown. Only in-frame clones appear in the TCRdb table, and some are missing; sequencing was by immunoSEQ multiplex PCR. Here the sample table reports hundreds of clones. FACS sorting followed an approximately six-day coculture of CFSE-labeled recipient PBMCs with irradiated graft donor PBMCs. This sample is drawn from a study of Tregs in tolerant kidney transplant recipients. Whole-study results and caveats: Findings come from small patient numbers and require larger validation. For some patients, primers changed over time, blocking nucleotide-level comparison.

This receptor was identified in a human patient who received a combined kidney and bone marrow transplant. Sequenced here: CD4+ T cells from blood cultured with allogeneic cells, sampled before the transplant.

The CDR3 bases that were read are TGCAGTGCTAGATTCAGGGGGCAAGACGGGGAG. This codes for CSARFRGQDGE. The entire CDR3 protein reads CSARFRGQDGELFF. The chain has TRBV20-1 and TRBJ2-2; 8 bases map to TRBD1. With the read ending 3 residues before the CDR3 end, the germline J gene is used to fill in that end. There are 14 residues in the CDR3. The germline CDR1 and CDR2 sequences are DFQATT and SNEGSKA (reference sequence). The junction had 6 bases not matched to a gene; V was cut back by 2 bases and J by 7 bases.